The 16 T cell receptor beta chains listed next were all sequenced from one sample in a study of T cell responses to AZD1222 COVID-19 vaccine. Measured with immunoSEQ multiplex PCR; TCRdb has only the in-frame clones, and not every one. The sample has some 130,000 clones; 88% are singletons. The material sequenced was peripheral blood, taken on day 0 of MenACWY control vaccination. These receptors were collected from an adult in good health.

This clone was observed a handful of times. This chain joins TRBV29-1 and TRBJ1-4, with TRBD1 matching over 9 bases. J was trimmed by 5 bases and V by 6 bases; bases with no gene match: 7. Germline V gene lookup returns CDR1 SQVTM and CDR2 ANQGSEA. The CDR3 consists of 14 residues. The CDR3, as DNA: TGCAGCGTGCCCGGACAGGGGCTAAATGAAAAACTGTTTTTT. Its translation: CSVPGQGLNEKLFF.

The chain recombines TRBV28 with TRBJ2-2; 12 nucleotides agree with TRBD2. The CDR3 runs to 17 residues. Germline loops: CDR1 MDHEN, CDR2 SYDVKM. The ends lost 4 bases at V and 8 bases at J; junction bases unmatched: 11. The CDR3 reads CASSSRLAGAKYGELFF. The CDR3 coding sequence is TGTGCCAGCAGTTCACGACTAGCGGGAGCCAAGTATGGGGAGCTGTTTTTT. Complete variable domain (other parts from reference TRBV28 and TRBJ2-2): DVKVTQSSRYLVKRTGEKVFLECVQDMDHENMFWYRQDPGLGLRLIYFSYDVKMKEKGDIPEGYSVSREKKERFSLILESASTNQTSMYLCASSSRLAGAKYGELFFGEGSRLTVL.

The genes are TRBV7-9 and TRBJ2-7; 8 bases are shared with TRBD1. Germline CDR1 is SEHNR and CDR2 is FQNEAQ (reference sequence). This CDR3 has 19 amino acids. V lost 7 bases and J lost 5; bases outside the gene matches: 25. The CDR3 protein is CASTPSARTGHAPIHEQYF. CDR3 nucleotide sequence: TGTGCCAGCACCCCTTCGGCCCGGACAGGGCATGCACCAATACACGAGCAGTACTTC. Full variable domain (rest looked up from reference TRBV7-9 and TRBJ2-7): DTGVSQNPRHKITKRGQNVTFRCDPISEHNRLYWYRQTLGQGPEFLTYFQNEAQLEKSRLLSDRFSAERPKGSFSTLEIQRTEQGDSAMYLCASTPSARTGHAPIHEQYFGPGTRLTVT.

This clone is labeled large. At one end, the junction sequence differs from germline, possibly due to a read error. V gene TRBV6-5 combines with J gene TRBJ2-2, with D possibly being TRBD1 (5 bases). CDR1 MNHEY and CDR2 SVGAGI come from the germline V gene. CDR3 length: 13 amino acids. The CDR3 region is CASSDSDSGELFF. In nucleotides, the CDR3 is TGTGCCAGCAGTGACTCCGACAGCGGGGAGCTGTTTTTT.

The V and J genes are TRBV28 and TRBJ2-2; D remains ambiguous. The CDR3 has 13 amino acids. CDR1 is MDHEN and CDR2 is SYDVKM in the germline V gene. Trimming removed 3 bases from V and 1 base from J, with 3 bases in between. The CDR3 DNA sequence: TGTGCCAGCAGTTTGCAGAACACCGGGGAGCTGTTTTTT. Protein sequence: CASSLQNTGELFF.

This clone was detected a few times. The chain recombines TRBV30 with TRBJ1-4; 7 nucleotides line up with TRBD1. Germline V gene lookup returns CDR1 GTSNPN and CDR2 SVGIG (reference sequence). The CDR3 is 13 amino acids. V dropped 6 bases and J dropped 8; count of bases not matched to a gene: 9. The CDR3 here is CACTPRGKEKLFF. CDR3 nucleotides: TGTGCCTGTACCCCCAGGGGGAAGGAAAAACTGTTTTTT.

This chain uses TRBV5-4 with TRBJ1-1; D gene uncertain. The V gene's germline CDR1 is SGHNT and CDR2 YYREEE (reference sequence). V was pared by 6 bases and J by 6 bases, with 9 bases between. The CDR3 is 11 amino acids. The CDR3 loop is CASNLGSEAFF. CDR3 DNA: TGTGCCAGCAACCTCGGTTCTGAAGCTTTCTTT. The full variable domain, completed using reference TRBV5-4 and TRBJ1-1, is ETGVTQSPTHLIKTRGQQVTLRCSSQSGHNTVSWYQQALGQGPQFIFQYYREEENGRGNFPPRFSGLQFPNYSSELNVNALELDDSALYLCASNLGSEAFFGQGTRLTVV.

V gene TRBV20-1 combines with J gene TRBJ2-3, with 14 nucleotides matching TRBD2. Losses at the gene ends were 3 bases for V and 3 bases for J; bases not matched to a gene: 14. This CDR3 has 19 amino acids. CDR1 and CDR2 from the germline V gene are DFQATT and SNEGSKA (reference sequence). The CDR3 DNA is TGCAGTGCTAGTGGGGGGGGACTAGCGGGAGTGAGGGGAACAGATACGCAGTATTTT. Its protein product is CSASGGGLAGVRGTDTQYF.

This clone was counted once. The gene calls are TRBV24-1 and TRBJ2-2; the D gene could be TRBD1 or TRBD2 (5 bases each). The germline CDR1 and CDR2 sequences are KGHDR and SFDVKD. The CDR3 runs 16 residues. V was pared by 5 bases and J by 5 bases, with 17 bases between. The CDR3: CATSGARGKKTGELFF. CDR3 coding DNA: TGTGCCACCAGTGGTGCCCGGGGCAAGAAGACCGGGGAGCTGTTTTTT.

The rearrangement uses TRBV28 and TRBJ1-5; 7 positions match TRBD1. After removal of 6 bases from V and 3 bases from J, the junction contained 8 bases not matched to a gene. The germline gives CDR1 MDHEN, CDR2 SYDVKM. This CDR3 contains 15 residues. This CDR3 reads CASSSEGAFNQPQHF. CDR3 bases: TGTGCCAGCAGCTCCGAGGGGGCATTCAATCAGCCCCAGCATTTT.

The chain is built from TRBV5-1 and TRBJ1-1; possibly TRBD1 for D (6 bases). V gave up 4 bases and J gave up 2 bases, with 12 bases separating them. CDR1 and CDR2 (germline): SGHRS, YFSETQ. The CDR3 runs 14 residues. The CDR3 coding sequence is TGCGCCAGCAGCGCGGAGGGGGATAACACTGAAGCTTTCTTT. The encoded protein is CASSAEGDNTEAFF.

CDR3 amino acids: CASSTWTGAAYNEQFF. DNA of the CDR3: TGTGCCAGCAGCACCTGGACAGGGGCGGCCTACAATGAGCAGTTCTTC. V gene TRBV11-1 combines with J gene TRBJ2-1; TRBD1 aligns across 9 bases. Per the germline V gene, CDR1 is SGHAT and CDR2 is FQDESV (reference sequence). The length of the CDR3 is 16 residues. V shed 5 bases and J 2 bases; nucleotides not matched to a gene: 7.

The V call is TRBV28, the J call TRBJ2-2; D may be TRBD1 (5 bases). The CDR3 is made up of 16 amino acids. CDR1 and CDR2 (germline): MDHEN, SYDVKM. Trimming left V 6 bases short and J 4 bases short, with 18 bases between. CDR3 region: CASRTSRGHLTGELFF. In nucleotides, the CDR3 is TGTGCCAGCAGGACCTCGAGAGGACACCTCACCGGGGAGCTGTTTTTT.

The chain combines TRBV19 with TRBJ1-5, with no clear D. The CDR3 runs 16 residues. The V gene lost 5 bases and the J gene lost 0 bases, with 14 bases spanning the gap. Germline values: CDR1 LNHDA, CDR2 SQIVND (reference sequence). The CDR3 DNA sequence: TGTGCCAGTAGTTCCCGACCGGGGTATAGCAATCAGCCCCAGCATTTT. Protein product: CASSSRPGYSNQPQHF.

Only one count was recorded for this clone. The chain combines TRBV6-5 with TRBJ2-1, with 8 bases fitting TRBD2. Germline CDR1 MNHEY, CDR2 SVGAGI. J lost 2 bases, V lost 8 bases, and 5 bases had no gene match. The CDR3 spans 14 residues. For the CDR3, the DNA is TGTGCCAGCCAGGTGACTAGCGCCTACAATGAGCAGTTCTTC. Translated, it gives CASQVTSAYNEQFF.

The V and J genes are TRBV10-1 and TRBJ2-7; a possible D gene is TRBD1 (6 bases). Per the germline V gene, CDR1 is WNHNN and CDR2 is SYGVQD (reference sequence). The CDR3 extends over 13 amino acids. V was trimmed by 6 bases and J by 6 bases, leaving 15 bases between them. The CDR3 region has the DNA TGCGCCAGCAGCGGGACAAGGCCAGGCGAGCAGTACTTC. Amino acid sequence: CASSGTRPGEQYF.